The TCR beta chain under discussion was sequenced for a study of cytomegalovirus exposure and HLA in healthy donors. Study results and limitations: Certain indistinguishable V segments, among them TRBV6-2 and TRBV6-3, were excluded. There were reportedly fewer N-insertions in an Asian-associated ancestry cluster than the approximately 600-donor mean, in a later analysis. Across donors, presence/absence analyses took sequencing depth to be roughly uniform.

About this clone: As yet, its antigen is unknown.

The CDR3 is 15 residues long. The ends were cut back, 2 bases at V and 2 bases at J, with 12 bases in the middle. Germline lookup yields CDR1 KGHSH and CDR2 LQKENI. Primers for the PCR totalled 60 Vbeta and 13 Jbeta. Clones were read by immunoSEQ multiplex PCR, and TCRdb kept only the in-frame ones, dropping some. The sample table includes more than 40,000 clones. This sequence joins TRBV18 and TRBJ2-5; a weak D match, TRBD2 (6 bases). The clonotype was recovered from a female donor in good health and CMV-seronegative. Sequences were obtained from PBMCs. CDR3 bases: TGTGCCAGCTCACCAGGAGGGCAGGGACAAGAGACCCAGTACTTC. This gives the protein CASSPGGQGQETQYF.